Listed below are T cell receptor beta chains from one sample, sequenced in a study of CD8+CD57+ T cells in acquired aplastic anemia. TCRdb fed the reads into MiXCR, producing one record per CDR3 protein. The sample lists about 150,000 distinct CDR3 sequences; more than 40% were seen once. Sequencing was performed on sorted CD4+, CD8+, or CD8+CD57+ T cells (not recorded which) from PBMCs. The receptor source for this set is a human donor with aplastic anemia. Each CDR3 is given with its conserved first and last residue. The D gene is left open where the match is weak. Some rows have no size entry. The others give once, few or many, or a class for an expanded clone.

j_call d_call v_call clone_size cdr3_nt cdr3_aa
TRBJ1-5 NA TRBV15 NA TGTGCCACCCAGTGGAGGGCCAATCAGCCCCAGCATTTT CATQWRANQPQHF
TRBJ1-1 NA TRBV11-1 NA TGTGCCAGCAGCTCGGGGATGACAGTGGGGAACACTGAAGCTTTCTTT CASSSGMTVGNTEAFF
TRBJ1-1 TRBD1 TRBV9 many TGTGCCAGCAGCGTAAATAGGGAGGGACAGGGGGCGAGTGACACTGAAGCTTTCTTT CASSVNREGQGASDTEAFF
TRBJ1-2 TRBD1 TRBV7-9 many TGTGCCAGCAGACCTGAAAGGGGACAGGGGGATCTCTATGGCTACACCTTC CASRPERGQGDLYGYTF
TRBJ1-2 NA TRBV11-1 NA TGTGCCAGCAGCTTAGTCCCGGGGGGAGTGTCCGATGGCTACACCTTC CASSLVPGGVSDGYTF
TRBJ2-1 TRBD2 TRBV7-2 NA TGTGCCAGCAGCTTGGGACTAGCGGGAGTTTTGGAAGATGAGCAGTTCTTC CASSLGLAGVLEDEQFF
TRBJ1-1 TRBD1 TRBV7-2 NA TGTGCCAGCAGCCGACAGGGGGCGGTCACTGAAGCTTTCTTT CASSRQGAVTEAFF
TRBJ2-7 NA TRBV5-1 once TGCGCCAGCAGCTTGGTCGCGGGGTTCCCCTACGAGCAGTACTTC CASSLVAGFPYEQYF
TRBJ1-2 TRBD1 TRBV20-1 NA TGCAGTGCTAGAAGGACAGGGGGACTATATGGCTACACCTTC CSARRTGGLYGYTF
TRBJ2-3 TRBD2 TRBV7-3 many TGTGCCAGCAGCCTAACCCCGGCTAGGCTAGCGGGAGCAGATACGCAGTATTTT CASSLTPARLAGADTQYF
TRBJ2-1 NA TRBV11-2 NA TGTGCCAGCAGCTTAGTATCCGCTTCTAGGTACAATGAGCAGTTCTTC CASSLVSASRYNEQFF
TRBJ2-2 TRBD1 TRBV2 many TGTGCCAGCAGTTTTCTCCATATCCGGGACAGCCCCTCCGGGGAGCTGTTTTTT CASSFLHIRDSPSGELFF
TRBJ1-4 TRBD1 TRBV27 NA TGTGCCAGCAGCCTTACAGGGGCCATTAATGAAAAACTGTTTTTT CASSLTGAINEKLFF
TRBJ2-2 NA TRBV5-6 many TGTGCCAGCAGCTTGGCACCGCTGAACACCGGGGAGCTGTTTTTT CASSLAPLNTGELFF
TRBJ2-7 TRBD1 TRBV29-1 NA TGCAGCGTTGACAGGGGGTACGAGCAGTACTTC CSVDRGYEQYF
TRBJ2-1 NA TRBV6-1 many TGTGCCAGCAGCCCCCAGGGGAGTGAGCAGTTCTTC CASSPQGSEQFF
TRBJ2-1 NA TRBV3-1 NA TGTGCCAGCAGCCCCAACCTACGGCGGACCCCCTACAATGAGCAGTTCTTC CASSPNLRRTPYNEQFF
TRBJ1-5 NA TRBV15 NA TGTGCCACCAGCAGAGACAATCAGCCCCAGCATTTT CATSRDNQPQHF
TRBJ2-7 NA TRBV20-1 NA TGCAGTGCTAGGGACGACTGGGCGTACGAGCAGTACTTC CSARDDWAYEQYF
TRBJ1-2 TRBD1 TRBV19 NA TGTGCCAGTAGTACCATGACAGGGCTATATGGCTACACCTTC CASSTMTGLYGYTF
TRBJ2-2 NA TRBV7-7 NA TGTGCCGCGGAGGGGACGAACACCGGGGAGCTGTTTTTT CAAEGTNTGELFF
TRBJ2-5 NA TRBV9 many TGTGCCAGCAGCGTAGAGGGGTTACAAGAGACCCAGTACTTC CASSVEGLQETQYF
TRBJ2-3 TRBD2 TRBV10-3 NA TGTGCCATCAAGTTGAGGCGGGAGTCGACAGATACGCAGTATTTT CAIKLRRESTDTQYF
TRBJ2-7 NA TRBV11-2 many TGTGCCAGCAGCTTAGATCCGGGGAGCTCCTACGAGCAGTACTTC CASSLDPGSSYEQYF
TRBJ2-7 NA TRBV2 NA TGTGCCAGCGCCTCTAGGGGTAGCTCCTACGAGCAGTACTTC CASASRGSSYEQYF
TRBJ2-1 NA TRBV6-4 NA TGTGCCAGCAGTGACATATGGGGGCGGACGAACAATGAGCAGTTCTTC CASSDIWGRTNNEQFF
TRBJ2-2 TRBD2 TRBV11-3 NA TGTGCCAGCAGCCTGGGAGGGATGAACACCGGGGAGCTGTTTTTT CASSLGGMNTGELFF
TRBJ2-7 NA TRBV2 NA TGTGCCAGCAGTTTCCCGCTTGGGGTACGCTACGAGCAGTACTTC CASSFPLGVRYEQYF
TRBJ2-6 TRBD1 TRBV11-2 many TGTGCCAGCAGCTTAGCAGGGGGCGGTGGGGCCAACGTCCTGACTTTC CASSLAGGGGANVLTF
TRBJ1-5 NA TRBV29-1 few TGCAGCGTGGTGGATCAGCCCCAGCATTTT CSVVDQPQHF
TRBJ1-2 NA TRBV18 NA TGTGCCAGCTCACCACCTACTCTCCTTGGATATGGCTACACCTTC CASSPPTLLGYGYTF
TRBJ2-7 NA TRBV30 NA TGTGCCTGGTACTCGACGGGGAACTCCTACGAGCAGTACTTC CAWYSTGNSYEQYF
TRBJ2-7 TRBD1 TRBV10-3 many TGTGCCATCAGTGTGTCACAGGGGCTGCACGAGCAGTACTTC CAISVSQGLHEQYF
TRBJ2-3 NA TRBV24-1 NA TGTGCCACCAGTGATTCAGCAGATACGCAGTATTTT CATSDSADTQYF
TRBJ1-5 NA TRBV27 NA TGTGCCAGCAGTTTAACGACAGTCCGTCAGCCCCAGCATTTT CASSLTTVRQPQHF
TRBJ2-2 NA TRBV19 NA TGTGCCAGTAGTAATGGGGTAATGAACACCGGGGAGCTGTTTTTT CASSNGVMNTGELFF
TRBJ2-7 NA TRBV3-1 NA TGTGCCAGCAGCCCCGCCTCGACAGGCTCCTACGAGCAGTACTTC CASSPASTGSYEQYF
TRBJ1-1 NA TRBV9 many TGTGCCAGCAGCCCCCTAGCGTCCAGGAGGACTGAAGCTTTCTTT CASSPLASRRTEAFF
TRBJ1-5 NA TRBV15 NA TGTGCCACCAGCAGAGCTGGTAGCAATCAGCCCCAGCATTTT CATSRAGSNQPQHF
TRBJ2-3 NA TRBV20-1 NA TGCAGTGCTAGGTCCGTCCCTTGGGCAGATACGCAGTATTTT CSARSVPWADTQYF
TRBJ1-1 NA TRBV10-3 many TGTGCCATCAGTGAAGCCGCCACTGAAGCTTTCTTT CAISEAATEAFF
TRBJ1-2 NA TRBV19 NA TGTGCCAGTAGTATAGCTCGGACAGCAGCTAACTATGGCTACACCTTC CASSIARTAANYGYTF
TRBJ2-7 NA TRBV6-5 NA TGTGCCAGCAGTTCCCAGGGGCGAAGGGGCTACGAGCAGTACTTC CASSSQGRRGYEQYF
TRBJ1-1 NA TRBV19 many TGTGCCAGTAGTATTAGGCAGCCGATAGCAGAAGCTTTCTTT CASSIRQPIAEAFF
TRBJ2-5 NA TRBV11-2 many TGTGCCAGCAGCCCGGACAGAAACCTAATGCAAGAGACCCAGTACTTC CASSPDRNLMQETQYF
TRBJ1-4 NA TRBV20-1 few TGCAGTGCTAGAGATATCGGGGGCGGAGAAAAACTGTTTTTT CSARDIGGGEKLFF
TRBJ1-5 NA TRBV25-1 NA TGTGCCAGCAGTGAAGGCAGGGTGGTTGGTCAGCCCCAGCATTTT CASSEGRVVGQPQHF
TRBJ1-3 NA TRBV10-3 NA TGTGCCATCAGTGGGCCAGCCTCTGGAAACACCATATATTTT CAISGPASGNTIYF
TRBJ2-2 TRBD2 TRBV19 NA TGTGCCAGTAGTATAGGGGGGGGCACCGGGGAGCTGTTTTTT CASSIGGGTGELFF
TRBJ2-1 NA TRBV6-1 NA TGTGCCAGCAGTCCCGAACTAGGGGGACCCTACAATGAGCAGTTCTTC CASSPELGGPYNEQFF
TRBJ1-1 NA TRBV7-8 many TGTGCCAGCATCCTGGACATCAGGGCTTTCTTT CASILDIRAFF